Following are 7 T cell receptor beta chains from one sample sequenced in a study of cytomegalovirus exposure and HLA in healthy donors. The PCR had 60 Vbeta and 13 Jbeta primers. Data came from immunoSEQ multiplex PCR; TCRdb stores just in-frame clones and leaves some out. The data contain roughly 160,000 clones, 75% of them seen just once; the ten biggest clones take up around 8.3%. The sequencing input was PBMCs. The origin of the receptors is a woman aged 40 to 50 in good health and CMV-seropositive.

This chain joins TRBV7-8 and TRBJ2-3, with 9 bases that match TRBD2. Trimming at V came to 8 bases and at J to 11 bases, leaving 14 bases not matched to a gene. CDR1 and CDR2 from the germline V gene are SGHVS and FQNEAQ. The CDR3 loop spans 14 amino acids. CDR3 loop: CASHRAGGRGGQYF. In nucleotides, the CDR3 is TGTGCCAGCCACCGGGCGGGAGGGCGGGGGGGGCAGTATTTT.

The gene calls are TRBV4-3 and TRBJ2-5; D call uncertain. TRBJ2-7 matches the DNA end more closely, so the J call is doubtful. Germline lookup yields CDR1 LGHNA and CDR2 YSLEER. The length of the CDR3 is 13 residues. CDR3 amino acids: CASSQDWGYEQYF. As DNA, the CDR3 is TGCGCCAGCAGCCAAGATTGGGGCTACGAGCAGTACTTC.

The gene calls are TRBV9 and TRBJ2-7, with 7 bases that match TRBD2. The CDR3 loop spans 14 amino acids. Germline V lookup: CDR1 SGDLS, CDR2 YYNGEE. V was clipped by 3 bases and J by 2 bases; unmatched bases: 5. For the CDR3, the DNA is TGTGCCAGCAGCGGTCTAGCGGACACCTACGAGCAGTACTTC. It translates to CASSGLADTYEQYF.

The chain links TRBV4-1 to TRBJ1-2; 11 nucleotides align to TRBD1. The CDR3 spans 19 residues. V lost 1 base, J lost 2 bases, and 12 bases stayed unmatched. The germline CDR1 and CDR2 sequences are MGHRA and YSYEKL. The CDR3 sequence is CASSQGTGGFLLQNYGYTF. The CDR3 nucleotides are TGCGCCAGCAGCCAAGGGACAGGGGGCTTCCTACTACAAAACTATGGCTACACCTTC.

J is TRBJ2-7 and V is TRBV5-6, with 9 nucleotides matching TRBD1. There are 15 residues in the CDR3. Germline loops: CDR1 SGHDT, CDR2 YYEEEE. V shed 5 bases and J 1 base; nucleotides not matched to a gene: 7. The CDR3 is CASRVWDRASYEQYF. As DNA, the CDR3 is TGTGCCAGCAGGGTGTGGGACAGGGCGTCCTACGAGCAGTACTTC.

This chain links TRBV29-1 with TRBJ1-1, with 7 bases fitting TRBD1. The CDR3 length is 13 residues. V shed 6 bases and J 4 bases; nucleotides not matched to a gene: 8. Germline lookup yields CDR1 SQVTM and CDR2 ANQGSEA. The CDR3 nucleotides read TGCAGCGTCACGACAGGGAGTGGCACTGAAGCTTTCTTT. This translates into CSVTTGSGTEAFF.

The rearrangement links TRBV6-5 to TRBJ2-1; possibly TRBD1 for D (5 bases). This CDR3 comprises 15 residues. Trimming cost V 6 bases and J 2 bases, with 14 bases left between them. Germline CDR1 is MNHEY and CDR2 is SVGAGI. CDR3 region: CASSGRDPTYNEQFF. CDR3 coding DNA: TGTGCCAGCAGCGGCAGGGATCCCACCTACAATGAGCAGTTCTTC.